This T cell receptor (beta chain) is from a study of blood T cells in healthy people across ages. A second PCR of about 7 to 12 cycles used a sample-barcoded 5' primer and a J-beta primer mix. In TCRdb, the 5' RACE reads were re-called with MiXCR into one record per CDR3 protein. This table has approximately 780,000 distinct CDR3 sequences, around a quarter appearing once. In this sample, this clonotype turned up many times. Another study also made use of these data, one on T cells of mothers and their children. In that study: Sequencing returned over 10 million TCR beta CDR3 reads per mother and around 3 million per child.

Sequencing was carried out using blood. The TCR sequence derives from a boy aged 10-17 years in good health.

CDR3 nucleotide sequence: TGTGCCAGCAGTTTTTCACCCTACGAGCAGTACTTC. This sequence encodes CASSFSPYEQYF. The chain couples TRBV28 to TRBJ2-7; D uncertain. CDR3 length: 12 residues. The V end was cut by 3 bases, the J end by 2 bases, with 5 bases between. Germline V gene lookup returns CDR1 MDHEN and CDR2 SYDVKM.